The clone carrying this T cell receptor (beta chain) has a count of ten or more. The CDR3 extends over 14 amino acids. Germline assignment: CDR1 MDHEN and CDR2 SYDVKM. V was trimmed by 3 bases and J by 5 bases, leaving 14 bases between them. As for time point: patch test 2, 6 weeks after DPC sensitization. Indicated treatment: therapeutic diphenylcyclopropenone sensitization with weekly scalp DPC. Each CDR3 protein gets one entry after TCRdb re-called the RACE reads with MiXCR. This sample has more than 90,000 distinct CDR3 sequences; about an eighth occur once, and the top ten carry about 3%. These data originate in a study of human T cells and chemical hapten exposure.

This sequence was found in a woman between 35 and 50 years old with alopecia areata. Some clones in this sample may be carry-over from other donors' samples. The sequencing used whole blood, collected in connection with sensitization to the hapten diphenylcyclopropenone (DPC). The chain combines TRBV28 with TRBJ2-7, with D uncertain. In DNA, the CDR3 is TGTGCCAGCAGTTTCCCGGGCCGGCCGGACGAGCAGTACTTC. It translates to CASSFPGRPDEQYF.